Listed here is a single T cell receptor beta chain. No antigen is known for it. The sample originates from a study of T cell responses to AZD1222 COVID-19 vaccine. Study in general: The analysis combined second doses at about 4 or about 12 weeks.

The CDR3 consists of 14 residues. Trimming removed 3 bases at V and 5 bases at J, with 13 bases between. Per the germline V gene, CDR1 is SGHDN and CDR2 is FVKESK. TCRdb's copy holds only in-frame clones and misses some; the assay was immunoSEQ multiplex PCR. This sample has about 130,000 clones; 70% to 90% occur once, and the top ten carry about 10%. Study-wide findings and caveats: Clonal diversity was possibly underestimated; the donors were predominantly white British and more often female. Elevations in Spike-specific TCR breadth and depth followed administration of two AZD1222 doses. Reportedly, close to half of spike-specific TCRs are directed against unmutated variant regions.

The receptor was derived from an adult in good health. The chain is built from TRBV14 and TRBJ2-5; unclear D gene. This specimen was peripheral blood, taken on day 0 of AZD1222 vaccination. This chain's CDR3 is CASSHDVGGETQYF. The CDR3 region has the DNA TGTGCCAGCAGCCACGACGTAGGTGGCGAGACCCAGTACTTC. The full variable domain, completed using reference TRBV14 and TRBJ2-5, is EAGVTQFPSHSVIEKGQTVTLRCDPISGHDNLYWYRRVMGKEIKFLLHFVKESKQDESGMPNNRFLAERTGGTYSTLKVQPAELEDSGVYFCASSHDVGGETQYFGPGTRLLVL.